This TCR beta chain was sequenced during a study of T-cell reconstitution after alpha-beta-depleted transplantation in children. Only a few counts were recorded for this clonotype. The TCRbeta library incorporated unique molecular identifiers. TCRdb ran MiXCR on the PCR reads and lists one entry per CDR3 protein. This table holds around 400,000 distinct CDR3 sequences, roughly a tenth found once. Sequenced here: PBMCs from the stem cell graft donor, sampled from the stem cell graft. The source is a human donor who donated a stem cell graft to a child with acute myeloid leukemia.

CDR3 loop: CASSFTSGFDYEQYF. The CDR3 nucleotides read TGTGCCAGCAGCTTTACTAGCGGATTTGACTACGAGCAGTACTTC. The J gene is TRBJ2-7, the V gene TRBV7-8; 8 nucleotides line up with TRBD2. Looked up from germline, CDR1 is SGHVS and CDR2 is FQNEAQ. Trimming removed 3 bases from V and 3 bases from J; junction bases left unmatched: 7. The CDR3 totals 15 residues.